This TCR beta chain was recovered during a study of T cell repertoires in cytomegalovirus infection. Background on the study: Indications of both CMV infection and matching HLA type were provided by public TCR beta signatures.

Study conclusions and caveats: The cumulative frequency of public TCR beta families identified carriers of CMV plus the relevant HLA. Across the ex vivo response, the dominant clonotypes were HLA-C-restricted CMV-specific TCR beta clonotypes.

One entry per CDR3 protein, called by TCRdb with MiXCR from the reads. The sample yields 300,000 to 450,000 distinct CDR3 sequences, 15% to 20% seen once. With respect to this clonotype: As yet, its antigen is unknown.

The V and J ends lost 0 bases and 6 bases respectively, with 8 bases between them. The V gene's germline CDR1 is MNHEY and CDR2 SMNVEV (reference sequence). The CDR3 is made up of 13 amino acids. The TCR sequence derives from a human donor in good health (CMV status not recorded). Some clones in this sample may be carry-over from other donors' samples. The chain combines TRBV27 with TRBJ1-2; D not certain. Input material: PBMCs. CDR3 sequence reads: CASSLSGSHGYTF. The CDR3 DNA reads as TGTGCCAGCAGTTTATCGGGGTCTCATGGCTACACCTTC.